This is a list of T cell receptor beta chains from one sample in a study of OX40 agonist ivuxolimab in advanced cancers. Sequenced by immunoSEQ multiplex PCR; TCRdb stores in-frame clones only, minus some. The sample shows some 9,600 clones, roughly 63% of them seen only once. Specimen: CD4+ or CD8+ T cells sorted from blood, collected in a trial of the OX40 agonist ivuxolimab. The receptors were gathered from an adult with an advanced solid tumor such as melanoma, head and neck, liver or kidney cancer. Both conserved end residues are part of each CDR3. Fields, in order: clone size, D gene, V gene, J gene, CDR3 DNA, CDR3 protein. The D gene is left open where the match is weak. For some rows the clone size is stated as once, few or many, or as a class when expanded; others skip it.

>.|.|TRBV29-1|TRBJ2-7
TGCAGCGTTACGGGGGACTACGAGCAGTACTTC
CSVTGDYEQYF
>.|TRBD2|TRBV7-8|TRBJ2-1
TGTGCCAGCAGCAAGAGGACTAGCGGCTCCTACAATGAGCAGTTCTTC
CASSKRTSGSYNEQFF
>few|.|TRBV28|TRBJ2-7
TGTGCCAGCAGTAATACAGGGGGGGGAGTCGAGCAGTACTTC
CASSNTGGGVEQYF
>.|TRBD1|TRBV7-3|TRBJ1-1
TGTGCCAGCAGCTTAACCCCACTAGGACAGGGCACTGAAGCTTTCTTT
CASSLTPLGQGTEAFF
>.|.|TRBV5-1|TRBJ2-2
TGCGCCAGTAGCTTGGGTGGTACCGGGGAGCTGTTTTTT
CASSLGGTGELFF
>.|.|TRBV6-5|TRBJ1-1
TGTGCCAGCAGTTACATGAGGACATTGAACACTGAAGCTTTCTTT
CASSYMRTLNTEAFF
>once|.|TRBV5-6|TRBJ2-1
TGTGCCAGCAGCGCCGGAGGGGCGTCATACAATGAGCAGTTCTTC
CASSAGGASYNEQFF
>.|.|TRBV6-6|TRBJ1-2
TGTGCCAGCAGCTCAGGGCCGGCTAACTATGGCTACACCTTC
CASSSGPANYGYTF
>.|TRBD1|TRBV7-8|TRBJ1-5
TGTGCCAGCAGCTTAGGACAGGGAAAAGGGCAGCCCCAGCATTTT
CASSLGQGKGQPQHF
>once|TRBD2|TRBV10-2|TRBJ2-1
TGCGCCAGCAGTGATAGCGGGGCGTACAATGAGCAGTTCTTC
CASSDSGAYNEQFF
>.|TRBD2|TRBV28|TRBJ2-7
TGTGCCAGCAGTTGGCTGACTAGCGGGAACCACGAGCAGTACTTC
CASSWLTSGNHEQYF
>.|.|TRBV7-6|TRBJ2-3
TGTGCCAGCAGCTTAGCGCAGGAGGATACGCAGTATTTT
CASSLAQEDTQYF
>.|.|TRBV27|TRBJ2-5
TGTGCCAGCAGTTTTATCACCTCCGAGACCCAGTACTTC
CASSFITSETQYF
>.|TRBD2|TRBV29-1|TRBJ2-1
TGCAGCGTCCCTAGCGGGGTCTCCTACAATGAGCAGTTCTTC
CSVPSGVSYNEQFF
>few|.|TRBV5-1|TRBJ2-7
TGCGCCAGCAGCCTGGTGGGAGGGACATCCTACGAGCAGTACTTC
CASSLVGGTSYEQYF
>few|.|TRBV4-1|TRBJ1-5
TGCGCCAGCAGCCTGAGGGAACTACAGCCCCAGCATTTT
CASSLRELQPQHF
>.|.|TRBV2|TRBJ2-7
TGTGCCAGCAGTGATGCCAGGGGGGCTCGGAGCGAGCAGTACTTC
CASSDARGARSEQYF
>medium-sized|.|TRBV10-3|TRBJ1-1
TGTGCCATCATGGGGGAGAACACTGAAGCTTTCTTT
CAIMGENTEAFF
>once|.|TRBV27|TRBJ1-5
TGTGCCAGCACCCCCTCGGTCCGGAATCAGCCCCAGCATTTT
CASTPSVRNQPQHF
>.|TRBD2|TRBV29-1|TRBJ2-1
TGCAGCGTTGAAGAAGTTGGGGGAGGGCGAGAATTTGAGCAGTTCTTC
CSVEEVGGGREFEQFF
>few|.|TRBV5-5|TRBJ2-5
TGTGCCAGCAGCCTCGGGCGCGTTAAGAGACAAGAGACCCAGTACTTC
CASSLGRVKRQETQYF
>.|.|TRBV11-2|TRBJ2-4
TGTGCCAGCAGCAGCCCGGACGGTATTAGCTCCAAAAACATTCAGTACTTC
CASSSPDGISSKNIQYF
>.|TRBD1|TRBV11-2|TRBJ2-2
TGTGCCAGCAGCTGGACAGGGGGCTTCGCCGGGGAGCTGTTTTTT
CASSWTGGFAGELFF
>.|.|TRBV6-5|TRBJ1-5
TGTGCCAGCGCTCCGGGGGGTGGGCCCCAGCATTTT
CASAPGGGPQHF
>once|.|TRBV6-5|TRBJ2-1
TGTGCCAGCAGGACCAGGGGTTACAATGAGCAGTTCTTC
CASRTRGYNEQFF
>.|TRBD2|TRBV10-1|TRBJ2-1
TGCGCCAGCCGAGCGGGGGCTCGGGATGAGCAGTTCTTC
CASRAGARDEQFF
>once|.|TRBV7-9|TRBJ1-1
TGTGCCAGCAGCCTTATGAACACTGAAGCTTTCTTT
CASSLMNTEAFF
>.|.|TRBV7-9|TRBJ1-4
TGTGCCAGCAGCCCCCCTGAAGAGGAAAAACTGTTTTTT
CASSPPEEEKLFF
>.|.|TRBV19|TRBJ1-2
TGTGCCAGTAGTATAGGTAATGGCTACACCTTC
CASSIGNGYTF
>few|.|TRBV6-9|TRBJ1-1
TGTGCCAGCGGCCCAGGCACTGAAGCTTTCTTT
CASGPGTEAFF
>.|.|TRBV7-9|TRBJ1-3
TGTGCCAGCAGCGACATTATAGGGGGGGGAAACACCATATATTTT
CASSDIIGGGNTIYF
>few|.|TRBV12-5|TRBJ1-1
TGTGCTAGTGGTCTCCGGGAAGGGGTCTTCTTT
CASGLREGVFF
>.|TRBD2|TRBV4-2|TRBJ2-1
TGTGCCAGCAGCCAAGATCAGCTAGCGGGAGTAGGTGAGCAGTTCTTC
CASSQDQLAGVGEQFF
>.|TRBD2|TRBV14|TRBJ2-1
TGTGCCAGCAGCCCCCTAGCGGGAGTTTACAATGAGCAGTTCTTC
CASSPLAGVYNEQFF
>.|.|TRBV4-1|TRBJ2-1
TGCGCCAGCAGCCTCTTCCCCGGGACTTCCTCCCGATACAATGAGCAGTTCTTC
CASSLFPGTSSRYNEQFF
>.|TRBD1|TRBV28|TRBJ1-2
TGTGCCAGCAGTCCGCACCGGGACAGGGTATGGGGCTACACCTTC
CASSPHRDRVWGYTF
>.|.|TRBV5-8|TRBJ1-1
TGTGCCAGCAGCTGCGACGAGAACACTGAAGCTTTCTTT
CASSCDENTEAFF
>once|.|TRBV28|TRBJ1-2
TGTGCCAGCAGTTTCCAGGGCCTCTATGGCTACACCTTC
CASSFQGLYGYTF
>.|.|TRBV27|TRBJ2-1
TGTGCCAGCAGTCCCAGTCACACGAGCTCCTACAATGAGCAGTTCTTC
CASSPSHTSSYNEQFF
>many|.|TRBV27|TRBJ2-7
TGTGCCAGCAGTTTTCAGGGCGGGGACGAGCAGTACTTC
CASSFQGGDEQYF
>once|.|TRBV27|TRBJ2-1
TGTGCCAGCAGCTCGATACCGAGCTCCTACAATGAGCAGTTCTTC
CASSSIPSSYNEQFF
>few|.|TRBV2|TRBJ2-2
TGTGCCAGCAGTGAAAGTGAGGCGGGGGAGCTGTTTTTT
CASSESEAGELFF
>.|.|TRBV6-5|TRBJ1-5
TGTGCCAGCAGTTACGGCCTGCCGGGGCCCCAGCATTTT
CASSYGLPGPQHF
>.|.|TRBV19|TRBJ1-5
TGTGCCAGTAGTATAGGCGTTAAGCCCCAGCATTTT
CASSIGVKPQHF
>.|TRBD2|TRBV11-2|TRBJ2-1
TGTGCCAGCAGCCCCGACCCTAGCGGAAATTATGAGCAGTTCTTC
CASSPDPSGNYEQFF
>once|.|TRBV6-6|TRBJ2-7
TGTGCCAGCAGTTACGACGGGAGCCGTACCTACGAGCAGTACTTC
CASSYDGSRTYEQYF
>.|.|TRBV28|TRBJ1-5
TGTGCCAGCAGTTTTCAGTGGGGTAGCAATCAGCCCCAGCATTTT
CASSFQWGSNQPQHF
>few|TRBD1|TRBV4-1|TRBJ2-3
TGCGCCAGCAGCCCAAATCCCGGGACAGGGAACCCAGATACGCAGTATTTT
CASSPNPGTGNPDTQYF
>.|.|TRBV5-4|TRBJ2-7
TGTGCCAGCAGCCCCACAGGCGTTTACGAGCAGTACTTC
CASSPTGVYEQYF
>.|TRBD2|TRBV7-9|TRBJ2-7
TGTGCCAGCAGCTGGACTAGCGCAGTCGAGCAGTACTTC
CASSWTSAVEQYF
>.|.|TRBV28|TRBJ1-2
TGTGCCAGCAGTAAATCCGGGATTAACTATGGCTACACCTTC
CASSKSGINYGYTF
>.|TRBD2|TRBV4-2|TRBJ2-1
TGTGCCAGCAAACTAGCGGGAGCGTGGGAGCAGTTCTTC
CASKLAGAWEQFF
>.|.|TRBV5-1|TRBJ2-6
TGCGCCTGCAGCGGTAGCTCTGGGGCCAACGTCCTGACTTTC
CACSGSSGANVLTF
>.|TRBD2|TRBV28|TRBJ2-1
TGTGCCAGCAGTTTATTTTCTAGCGGGAGTAATGAGCAGTTCTTC
CASSLFSSGSNEQFF
>.|.|TRBV21-1|TRBJ1-3
TGTGCCAGCAGCAAAGAAGGCGGGCCAGGGGGAAAGGGAAACACCATATATTTT
CASSKEGGPGGKGNTIYF
>.|.|TRBV19|TRBJ1-5
TGTGCCAGTACCCCGACCCAGAGCCAGGATCAGCCCCAGCATTTT
CASTPTQSQDQPQHF
>.|.|TRBV4-1|TRBJ1-1
TGCGCCAGCAGCCAAGTTGGGCTAGGGAACACTGAAGCTTTCTTT
CASSQVGLGNTEAFF
>.|TRBD2|TRBV7-3|TRBJ2-5
TGTGCCAGCTCACCTCTAGCGGGACACGAGACCCAGTACTTC
CASSPLAGHETQYF